Included here is one T cell receptor beta chain sequence, with context. The data were obtained in a study of human T cells and chemical hapten exposure. TCRdb reanalysed the RACE reads using MiXCR and keeps one entry per CDR3 protein. The sample shows around 330,000 distinct CDR3 sequences, about 5% of them seen only once. The time point is: pre-sensitization, week 0. Treatment in this sample: therapeutic diphenylcyclopropenone sensitization with weekly scalp DPC. Ahead of applying each patch test, blood was sampled. This TCR came from a woman between 18 and 29 years old with alopecia areata. Some clones in this sample may be carry-over from other donors' samples. Sequences were derived from whole blood, sampled in connection with sensitization to the hapten diphenylcyclopropenone (DPC).

The DNA for the CDR3 is TGTGCCAGCTCACCCGCCCTTGGGGCCCACACCGGGGAGCTGTTTTTT. This sequence encodes CASSPALGAHTGELFF. The gene calls are TRBV18 and TRBJ2-2; TRBD1 might be the D (5 bases). The CDR3 extends over 16 amino acids. Trimming took off 3 bases at V and 3 bases at J, with 14 bases between the two ends. CDR1 KGHSH and CDR2 LQKENI come from the germline V gene.